This is a list of T cell receptor beta chains from one sample in a study of T cells of healthy individuals. TCRdb reanalysed the 5' RACE reads using MiXCR and keeps one entry per CDR3 protein. The sample comprises approximately 100,000 distinct CDR3 sequences, under 20% of which are singletons, and about 6% rests with the top ten. The receptors were gathered from a human donor in good health. Each CDR3 is given without its conserved first and last residue.

v_gene | CDR3aa
TRBV7-9 | ASSLAQVPPRGETQY
TRBV11-2 | ASSLLAGTLYEQY
TRBV9 | ASSVEGTRPPDEQF
TRBV4-3 | ASSQVFAGEQF
TRBV5-1 | ASSLEGRGWETQY
TRBV14 | ASSQAREEKLF
TRBV7-9 | ASSPPPTGLQWTQY
TRBV10-3 | AISQGREDTQY
TRBV12-3/TRBV12-4 | ASSLWPNSYNEQF
TRBV6-5 | ASSYSFTGTGNQPQH
TRBV20-1 | SAPIDSGANVLT